This T cell receptor beta chain is from a study of blood T cell repertoires in COVID-19. Trimming removed 3 bases at V and 1 base at J, with 16 bases between. Germline lookup yields CDR1 SGHTA and CDR2 FQGNSA. The CDR3 has 17 residues. Clones were read by immunoSEQ multiplex PCR, and TCRdb kept only the in-frame ones, dropping some. There are 200,000 to 250,000 clones in the sample; 89% occur only once, and under 7.5% lies in the top ten. This receptor was identified in a man in his 60s who had recovered from COVID-19. Sequencing was done on a sample of peripheral blood. The rearrangement joins TRBV7-2 to TRBJ2-4, with a weak D call TRBD2 (6 bases). The CDR3 loop reads CASSLGGGVGAKNIQYF. DNA for the CDR3: TGTGCCAGCAGCTTGGGGGGAGGAGTCGGGGCCAAAAACATTCAGTACTTC.